Listed here are 23 T cell receptor beta chains from one sample, sequenced in a study. TCRdb called the 5' RACE reads again in MiXCR, with one record for every CDR3 protein. The profile shows approximately 53,000 distinct CDR3 sequences, 28% of them singletons. The sample comprised tumor-infiltrating memory CD4+ T cells sorted from the breast tumor. The subset is: memory CD4+ T cells, CD4+CD45RO+CD25-. The receptors originated from a female donor with breast cancer.

This clonotype was recorded at least ten times. The chain is built from TRBV6-5 and TRBJ1-3; unclear D gene. The V gene lost 7 bases and the J gene lost 0 bases, with 7 bases spanning the gap. The CDR3 is 13 residues long. The V gene's germline CDR1 is MNHEY and CDR2 SVGAGI. The CDR3 here is CASTTGSGNTIYF. DNA of the CDR3: TGTGCCAGCACCACGGGCTCTGGAAACACCATATATTTT.

This clonotype was seen a handful of times. V usage is TRBV7-9 and J usage is TRBJ1-4; possibly TRBD1 for D (5 bases). The CDR3 contains 11 residues. Trimming removed 5 bases from V and 13 bases from J, with 11 bases in between. CDR1 is SEHNR and CDR2 is FQNEAQ in the germline V gene (reference sequence). The CDR3 spells CASSNQGALFF. As DNA, the CDR3 is TGTGCCAGCAGCAACCAGGGCGCACTGTTTTTT.

This clonotype has just a few counts. V gene TRBV29-1 combines with J gene TRBJ2-5; tentative D call: TRBD2 (5 bases). Trimming stripped 3 bases from V and 5 bases from J, with 13 bases between. Germline assignment: CDR1 SQVTM and CDR2 ANQGSEA. The CDR3 sequence is 13 residues long. The CDR3: CSVDRGPLETQYF. CDR3 in DNA: TGCAGCGTTGATCGCGGGCCCTTGGAGACCCAGTACTTC.

The rearrangement uses TRBV6-5 and TRBJ2-1; possible D gene TRBD2, 5 bases. The V gene's germline CDR1 is MNHEY and CDR2 SVGAGI. The CDR3 is made up of 15 amino acids. The V and J ends lost 1 base and 7 bases respectively, with 14 bases between them. In DNA, the CDR3 is TGTGCCAGCAGTTACTTGGACTGGCGGATGAATGAGCAGTTCTTC. Translation: CASSYLDWRMNEQFF.

The rearrangement joins TRBV5-1 to TRBJ2-4; D gene unclear. The CDR3 runs 13 residues. From germline, CDR1 is SGHRS and CDR2 YFSETQ. Between the trimmed V and J ends, which lost 0 bases and 7 bases, there was a span of 8 bases. CDR3 coding DNA: TGCGCCAGCAGCTTGGTAGGTGATAACATTCAGTACTTC. Its protein product is CASSLVGDNIQYF.

This chain joins TRBV6-1 and TRBJ1-5; D is unclear. This CDR3 has 12 residues. Germline V gene data show CDR1 as MNHNS and CDR2 as SASEGT. The V end was cut by 6 bases, the J end by 4 bases, with 7 bases between. The CDR3 DNA sequence: TGTGCCAGCAGACAATTTAATCAGCCCCAGCATTTT. Amino acids: CASRQFNQPQHF.

This clonotype has just a few counts. V and J are TRBV5-1 and TRBJ1-1, with 11 positions matching TRBD1. CDR1 SGHRS and CDR2 YFSETQ come from the germline V gene. V lost 4 bases to trimming and J lost 5 bases; unmatched junction nucleotides: 4. The CDR3 sequence is 14 residues long. The CDR3 DNA is TGCGCCAGCAGCCGGGACAGGGGGAATACTGAAGCTTTCTTT. As protein: CASSRDRGNTEAFF.

This clonotype showed up just a few times. This chain joins TRBV6-2 or TRBV6-3 and TRBJ2-1; D remains unclear. Germline V gene data show CDR1 as MNHEY and CDR2 as SVGEGT. The CDR3 spans 13 residues. Trimming shortened V by 8 bases and J by 0 bases, and 8 bases separated the two germline ends. This CDR3 reads CASYRDSYNEQFF. The CDR3 DNA sequence: TGTGCCAGCTATAGGGACTCCTACAATGAGCAGTTCTTC.

This clonotype has just a few counts. V gene TRBV20-1 combines with J gene TRBJ2-7, with 9 bases identical to TRBD2. The CDR3 has 14 amino acids. The junction had 10 bases not matched to a gene; V was cut back by 3 bases and J by 7 bases. The germline gives CDR1 DFQATT, CDR2 SNEGSKA (reference sequence). CDR3 DNA: TGCAGTGCTAGCAAAGTAGCGGGAGATCGAGAGCAGTACTTC. This gives the protein CSASKVAGDREQYF.

This clonotype was seen a handful of times. The gene calls are TRBV9 and TRBJ1-6, with D tentatively TRBD1 (5 bases). The V gene's germline CDR1 is SGDLS and CDR2 YYNGEE. The V gene lost 4 bases and the J gene lost 7 bases, with 12 bases spanning the gap. This CDR3 region has 14 residues. CDR3 region: CASSIGVLNSPLHF. The DNA of the CDR3 is TGTGCCAGCAGCATAGGGGTTTTAAATTCACCCCTCCACTTT. The full variable domain, its missing parts supplied by reference TRBV9 and TRBJ1-6, is DSGVTQTPKHLITATGQRVTLRCSPRSGDLSVYWYQQSLDQGLQFLIQYYNGEERAKGNILERFSAQQFPDLHSELNLSSLELGDSALYFCASSIGVLNSPLHFGNGTRLTVT.

As for this clonotype: The CDR3 carries no conserved terminal phenylalanine or tryptophan, so it likely arises from a read error. The chain links TRBV7-2 to TRBJ1-2; 8 bases line up with TRBD1. The V and J ends lost 5 bases and 0 bases, in that order; junction bases with no gene match: 8. The CDR3 length is 16 residues. The germline V gene encodes CDR1 SGHTA and CDR2 FQGNSA. The CDR3 nucleotides read TGTGCCAGCAGCCCTCAGGGGGCCTTAGCTAACTATGGCTACACCCTC. The encoded protein is CASSPQGALANYGYTL.

The chain has TRBV28 and TRBJ1-1, with D hard to call. With 8 bases removed from V and 4 bases from J, the gap between germline ends came to 17 bases. The CDR3 is 14 amino acids. CDR1 and CDR2 from the germline V gene are MDHEN and SYDVKM. The CDR3 DNA reads as TGTGCCAGCCGAATTGCTGGTGTCATCACTGAAGCTTTCTTT. Translated: CASRIAGVITEAFF.

This clonotype was seen more than once but under ten times. J is TRBJ1-1 and V is TRBV7-2; 8 positions agree with TRBD1. Germline-derived CDR1 and CDR2 are SGHTA and FQGNSA. The V segment lost 5 bases and the J segment 5 bases; nucleotides outside the gene matches: 13. This CDR3 region has 16 residues. CDR3 DNA sequence: TGTGCCAGCAGCCCGATAGCCGGGACAGGAGGGACTGAAGCTTTCTTT. It encodes CASSPIAGTGGTEAFF.

The genes are TRBV10-3 and TRBJ1-6; 9 bases agree with TRBD1. The trim removed 10 bases at V and 0 bases at J, leaving 4 bases unmatched. Germline CDR1 reads ENHRY; CDR2 reads SYGVKD. CDR3 size: 15 residues. The CDR3 reads CATGQGSSYNSPLHF. The CDR3 DNA reads as TGTGCCACCGGACAGGGGAGCTCCTATAATTCACCCCTCCACTTT.

In its sample, this clonotype was seen a few times. This rearrangement joins TRBV11-2 to TRBJ2-3; no definite D call. CDR1 is SGHAT, CDR2 FQNNGV, per germline. This CDR3 comprises 13 residues. V shed 1 base and J shed 6 bases, with 8 bases lying between them. CDR3 nucleotide sequence: TGTGCCAGCAGCTTAGGGTTAGGGGATACGCAGTATTTT. Protein product: CASSLGLGDTQYF. The variable domain in full, with the rest retrieved from reference TRBV11-2 and TRBJ2-3, is EAGVAQSPRYKIIEKRQSVAFWCNPISGHATLYWYQQILGQGPKLLIQFQNNGVVDDSQLPKDRFSAERLKGVDSTLKIQPAKLEDSAVYLCASSLGLGDTQYFGPGTRLTVL.

The chain recombines TRBV5-6 with TRBJ2-7, with D possibly TRBD1 on 6 matching bases. Trimming left V 0 bases short and J 13 bases short, with 11 bases between. Germline-derived CDR1 and CDR2 are SGHDT and YYEEEE. This CDR3 is built from 11 residues. Written as DNA, the CDR3 is TGTGCCAGCAGCTTGGCGGACAGAACTTACTTC. It encodes CASSLADRTYF.

This clonotype was counted only a few times. The chain combines TRBV6-2 or TRBV6-3 with TRBJ2-7; possible D gene TRBD1, 6 bases. V was clipped by 2 bases and J by 0 bases, with 8 bases between them. In germline, CDR1 is MNHEY, CDR2 SVGEGT. This CDR3 contains 14 residues. DNA of the CDR3: TGTGCCAGCAGTTACCGGGACAACTCCTACGAGCAGTACTTC. It encodes CASSYRDNSYEQYF.

The J gene is TRBJ2-7, the V gene TRBV6-6, with D possibly being TRBD1 (6 bases). Germline V gene lookup returns CDR1 MNHNY and CDR2 SVGAGI (reference sequence). V was cut by 9 bases and J by 6 bases, with 12 bases left in between. This CDR3 spans 11 amino acids. CDR3 amino acids: CASSGVGEQYF. In DNA form, the CDR3 reads TGTGCCAGTTCAGGGGTAGGCGAGCAGTACTTC.

This clonotype was counted only a few times. The chain has TRBV4-1 and TRBJ1-6; D unresolved. The CDR3 contains 14 residues. Per the germline V gene, CDR1 is MGHRA and CDR2 is YSYEKL. V was cut by 4 bases and J by 10 bases, with 14 bases left in between. As DNA, the CDR3 is TGCGCCAGCAGCCCGGTGAGGTCCGGATCACCCCTCCACTTT. Its protein is CASSPVRSGSPLHF.

This clonotype was detected a few times. The J gene is TRBJ2-3, the V gene TRBV29-1; 10 bases are a match to TRBD1. Trimming cost V 6 bases and J 2 bases; bases outside gene matches: 11. This CDR3 contains 16 residues. Germline CDR1 and CDR2: SQVTM and ANQGSEA. DNA for the CDR3: TGCAGCGTGAAAAAAACCGGGACAGGGGACACAGATACGCAGTATTTT. Its protein product is CSVKKTGTGDTDTQYF.

CDR3 coding DNA: TGCAGTGCTAGACCGCAAAGGGGTTCAAGTCAGCCCCAGCATTTT. Protein: CSARPQRGSSQPQHF. This sequence joins TRBV20-1 and TRBJ1-5, with a possible D match to TRBD1 (5 bases). The germline gives CDR1 DFQATT, CDR2 SNEGSKA (reference sequence). The CDR3 contains 15 residues. V was clipped by 2 bases and J by 6 bases, with 17 bases between them.

The gene calls are TRBV6-1 and TRBJ1-1; no definite D call. V was pared by 3 bases and J by 0 bases, with 8 bases between. Germline lookup yields CDR1 MNHNS and CDR2 SASEGT. This CDR3 contains 14 residues. The chain's CDR3 is CASSDPRVNTEAFF. The CDR3 region has the DNA TGTGCCAGCAGTGACCCCAGAGTGAACACTGAAGCTTTCTTT.

This clonotype was recorded a few times. V and J are TRBV9 and TRBJ2-7; 7 bases map to TRBD1. J lost 4 bases, V lost 4 bases, and 8 bases had no gene match. CDR1 is SGDLS and CDR2 is YYNGEE in the germline V gene. The CDR3 loop spans 14 amino acids. The DNA for the CDR3 is TGTGCCAGCAGCTACTTCCGGGACAGTTACGAGCAGTACTTC. Its protein is CASSYFRDSYEQYF.